The 16 T cell receptor beta chains listed next were all sequenced from one sample in a study of patients and donors after allogeneic stem cell transplantation. TCRdb re-called the RT-PCR reads through MiXCR, storing one row per CDR3 protein. The profile shows about a million distinct CDR3 sequences, about a sixth of them singletons. The material sequenced was blood, either unsorted or a sorted T cell fraction (not recorded which). The receptors stem from a human donor who was either an allogeneic HSCT recipient or a stem cell or donor lymphocyte infusion donor (not recorded which). It is not recorded whose cells these are; they may come from a transplant donor.

The chain is built from TRBV20-1 and TRBJ2-1; 8 bases are shared with TRBD2. With 3 bases clipped from V and 2 bases from J, the junction kept 3 bases outside the gene matches. Germline CDR1 and CDR2: DFQATT and SNEGSKA (reference sequence). CDR3 length: 14 residues. CDR3 DNA sequence: TGCAGTGCTAGGAAGACTAGCGCCTACAATGAGCAGTTCTTC. Amino acid sequence: CSARKTSAYNEQFF.

The rearrangement joins TRBV12-3 or TRBV12-4 to TRBJ2-7, with 12 bases lining up with TRBD2. Germline trimming cut 6 bases from V and 2 bases from J; bases unmatched to any gene: 5. The CDR3 contains 15 residues. CDR3 in DNA: TGTGCCAGCAGCCTCTGGACTAGCGGGACCTACGAGCAGTACTTC. Its protein is CASSLWTSGTYEQYF.

The J gene is TRBJ1-2, the V gene TRBV29-1, with D tentatively TRBD1 (6 bases). Between the trimmed V and J ends, which lost 4 bases and 3 bases, there was a span of 12 bases. Germline V CDR1 and CDR2: SQVTM, ANQGSEA. The CDR3 contains 13 residues. The CDR3: CSVAEGDDYGYTF. The CDR3 nucleotides are TGCAGCGTTGCAGAGGGGGACGACTATGGCTACACCTTC.

This clonotype was recorded at least ten times. The chain has TRBV24-1 and TRBJ2-1, with D unresolved. Germline V gives CDR1 KGHDR, CDR2 SFDVKD. Trimming removed 3 bases from V and 2 bases from J, with 10 bases in between. The CDR3 has 15 residues. CDR3 residues: CATSDVAGPYNEQFF. The CDR3 coding sequence is TGTGCCACCAGTGATGTTGCAGGACCCTACAATGAGCAGTTCTTC.

This clonotype was seen more than once but under ten times. The rearrangement uses TRBV12-3 or TRBV12-4 and TRBJ2-5, with D possibly being TRBD1 (5 bases). This CDR3 is built from 16 residues. Trimming stripped 6 bases from V and 1 base from J, with 18 bases between. The chain's CDR3 is CASSPGRKRIQETQYF. For the CDR3, the DNA is TGTGCCAGCAGCCCAGGGCGCAAGAGGATCCAAGAGACCCAGTACTTC.

This clonotype was seen repeatedly, ten times or more. This rearrangement joins TRBV5-1 to TRBJ2-7, with 9 bases that match TRBD2. Trimming removed 4 bases from V and 1 base from J; junction bases left unmatched: 6. Germline V gives CDR1 SGHRS, CDR2 YFSETQ. The CDR3 spans 15 residues. The CDR3 reads CASSVTSGPSYEQYF. The CDR3 DNA sequence: TGCGCCAGCAGCGTAACTAGCGGGCCATCCTACGAGCAGTACTTC.

This clonotype was observed a few times. The gene calls are TRBV7-6 and TRBJ1-1, with 7 bases fitting TRBD1. The CDR3 has 16 amino acids. Germline V gene lookup returns CDR1 SGHVS and CDR2 FNYEAQ. With V trimmed by 0 bases and J by 7 bases, 11 bases remained unmatched. CDR3: CASSLAQGRTGGEAFF. The CDR3 DNA reads TGTGCCAGCAGCTTAGCGCAAGGCCGGACAGGAGGTGAAGCTTTCTTT.

There are a few counts of this clonotype. The V and J genes are TRBV12-3 or TRBV12-4 and TRBJ2-3; perhaps TRBD2 as D (5 bases). V shed 6 bases and J shed 1 base, with 14 bases lying between them. The CDR3 totals 15 residues. The CDR3 protein is CASSRHGRGTDTQYF. The CDR3 bases are TGTGCCAGCAGCCGACACGGGCGGGGCACAGATACGCAGTATTTT.

This chain joins TRBV20-1 and TRBJ1-1, with 7 bases lining up with TRBD1. Germline assignment: CDR1 DFQATT and CDR2 SNEGSKA (reference sequence). V gave up 0 bases and J gave up 2 bases; unmatched junction bases: 9. This CDR3 has 16 residues. The CDR3 reads CSARDSRGTANTEAFF. CDR3 in DNA: TGCAGTGCTAGAGATTCCCGCGGGACAGCCAACACTGAAGCTTTCTTT.

This clonotype has only a few counts. The V call is TRBV29-1, the J call TRBJ2-1; the D is unclear. The V gene's germline CDR1 is SQVTM and CDR2 ANQGSEA. The CDR3 sequence is 12 residues long. V was shortened by 8 bases and J by 9 bases, with 17 bases between the two germline ends. CDR3: CSSHAGAFEQFF. In DNA, the CDR3 is TGCAGCTCTCACGCCGGCGCTTTTGAGCAGTTCTTC.

This clonotype was recorded a few times. The J gene is TRBJ2-7, the V gene TRBV3-1; D unclear. In germline, CDR1 is LGHDT, CDR2 YNNKEL (reference sequence). V was pared by 1 base and J by 3 bases, with 13 bases between. CDR3 length equals 15 residues. This CDR3 reads CASSQAPATNYEQYF. Written as DNA, the CDR3 is TGTGCCAGCAGCCAAGCACCAGCGACCAACTACGAGCAGTACTTC.

The genes are TRBV24-1 and TRBJ2-2, with 7 bases identical to TRBD1. Germline V gene data show CDR1 as KGHDR and CDR2 as SFDVKD. V shed 5 bases and J 3 bases; nucleotides not matched to a gene: 8. The CDR3 consists of 16 residues. The CDR3 region is CATSGRDRPYTGELFF. In nucleotides, the CDR3 is TGTGCCACCAGTGGCCGGGACAGACCCTACACCGGGGAGCTGTTTTTT.

This sequence joins TRBV11-2 and TRBJ2-3, with 10 bases identical to TRBD2. Germline lookup yields CDR1 SGHAT and CDR2 FQNNGV. CDR3 length: 15 amino acids. Unmatched junction bases numbered 3, after V lost 4 bases and J lost 2 bases. The CDR3 DNA is TGTGCCAGCAGCTCCCTAGCGGGAGTCACAGATACGCAGTATTTT. Protein sequence: CASSSLAGVTDTQYF.

In this sample, this clonotype turned up a few times. The chain couples TRBV7-2 to TRBJ1-1; D ambiguous. Germline V gene lookup returns CDR1 SGHTA and CDR2 FQGNSA. The germline V and J ends were trimmed by 0 bases and 4 bases, with 12 bases remaining between them. This CDR3 region has 15 residues. The CDR3: CASSLAGPQGTEAFF. The DNA of the CDR3 is TGTGCCAGCAGCTTAGCAGGTCCCCAAGGCACTGAAGCTTTCTTT.

The gene calls are TRBV4-1 and TRBJ2-7, with D perhaps matching TRBD2 (6 bases). CDR1 MGHRA and CDR2 YSYEKL come from the germline V gene. Trimming cost V 8 bases and J 0 bases, with 17 bases left between them. The CDR3 loop spans 15 amino acids. The CDR3 nucleotides read TGCGCCAGCGGGCTCACCTGGGGGGACTCCTACGAGCAGTACTTC. It yields the protein CASGLTWGDSYEQYF.

The genes are TRBV25-1 and TRBJ1-4, with a tentative D call TRBD1 (5 bases). Germline V gives CDR1 MGHDK, CDR2 SYGVNS. Trimming took off 4 bases at V and 3 bases at J, with 12 bases between the two ends. This CDR3 has 15 amino acids. The CDR3 sequence is CASSGDRSPNEKLFF. CDR3 DNA: TGTGCCAGCAGTGGCGACAGATCCCCTAATGAAAAACTGTTTTTT.